Listed here are 30 T cell receptor beta chains from one sample, sequenced in a study of graft-versus-host responses after intestinal transplantation. Only in-frame clones appear in the TCRdb table, and some are missing; sequencing was by immunoSEQ multiplex PCR. The sample carries tens of thousands of clones, 85% to 90% recorded once. Their antigens are not known. The sequencing used unstimulated CD4+ T cells sorted from spleen or lymph node cells, collected before intestinal transplant. These receptors originate from a human donor who received an intestinal transplant.

The V call is TRBV18, the J call TRBJ1-2; tentatively, D is TRBD1 (5 bases). The CDR3 covers 15 residues. The V end was cut by 3 bases, the J end by 8 bases, with 19 bases between. Germline V gene lookup returns CDR1 KGHSH and CDR2 LQKENI. CDR3 coding DNA: TGTGCCAGCTCACCGATTGAAGACAGAATGGGGGGCTACACCTTC. This codes for CASSPIEDRMGGYTF.

This CDR3 reads CASSFQVTRNEQFF. CDR3 nucleotides: TGCGCCAGCAGCTTCCAGGTAACTCGCAATGAGCAGTTCTTC. This chain connects TRBV4-1 to TRBJ2-1; D uncertain. This CDR3 has 14 residues. The V end lost 5 bases, the J end lost 6 bases, and 14 bases lay between the germline ends. Germline V CDR1 and CDR2: MGHRA, YSYEKL.

V is TRBV10-1 and J is TRBJ1-2, with 7 bases that match TRBD1. The ends lost 5 bases at V and 6 bases at J; junction bases unmatched: 9. This CDR3 has 14 amino acids. CDR1 WNHNN and CDR2 SYGVQD come from the germline V gene (reference sequence). The CDR3 nucleotides read TGCGCCAGCAGTCCCTATACAGGGGTTAATGGCTACACCTTC. Translating gives CASSPYTGVNGYTF.

This chain uses TRBV6-1 with TRBJ1-1; 7 bases agree with TRBD1. CDR1 and CDR2 from the germline V gene are MNHNS and SASEGT. The CDR3 contains 13 residues. Trimming took 7 bases from V and 6 from J; bases not matched to a gene: 8. CDR3 nucleotides: TGTGCCAGCAACCCTTTGGGACAGTCTGAAGCTTTCTTT. Translating gives CASNPLGQSEAFF.

The chain is built from TRBV5-5 and TRBJ1-5; the D gene is possibly TRBD1 (6 bases). The germline V gene has CDR1 SGHKS and CDR2 YYEKEE (reference sequence). The CDR3 is 14 amino acids. The V and J ends lost 0 bases and 5 bases respectively, with 9 bases between them. Written as DNA, the CDR3 is TGTGCCAGCAGCTTGGGCTCAGGGGATCAGCCCCAGCATTTT. Protein sequence: CASSLGSGDQPQHF.

This chain joins TRBV11-2 and TRBJ1-1; D is perhaps TRBD1 (5 bases). The ends were cut back, 5 bases at V and 1 base at J, with 14 bases in the middle. Germline V gives CDR1 SGHAT, CDR2 FQNNGV. The CDR3 has 15 residues. CDR3 nucleotide sequence: TGTGCCAGCAGCGGTAGGGCGGGGGAGAACACTGAAGCTTTCTTT. This gives the protein CASSGRAGENTEAFF. The entire variable domain, with the rest obtained from reference TRBV11-2 and TRBJ1-1, is as follows: EAGVAQSPRYKIIEKRQSVAFWCNPISGHATLYWYQQILGQGPKLLIQFQNNGVVDDSQLPKDRFSAERLKGVDSTLKIQPAKLEDSAVYLCASSGRAGENTEAFFGQGTRLTVV.

The chain employs TRBV5-1 and TRBJ2-5, with 8 bases matching TRBD2. V trimming: 3 bases; J trimming: 2 bases; junction bases outside the gene matches: 15. CDR3 length: 18 amino acids. Germline-derived CDR1 and CDR2 are SGHRS and YFSETQ. CDR3 in amino acids: CASSSHLAGGLRQETQYF. For the CDR3, the DNA is TGCGCCAGCAGCTCCCACCTGGCGGGGGGCCTACGTCAAGAGACCCAGTACTTC.

This rearrangement joins TRBV21-1 to TRBJ1-5; TRBD1 is the table's D call and was not checked against the DNA. TRBV21-1 is deemed a pseudogene. The CDR3 totals 13 residues. The CDR3 sequence: CASKGAAGQPQHF. In DNA, the CDR3 is TGTGCCAGCAAGGGGGCCGCGGGGCAGCCCCAGCATTTT.

V is TRBV5-5 and J is TRBJ2-7, with D possibly being TRBD1 (6 bases). The CDR3 spans 15 residues. The ends were cut back, 1 base at V and 4 bases at J, with 15 bases in the middle. CDR1 SGHKS and CDR2 YYEKEE come from the germline V gene (reference sequence). CDR3 region: CASSLLGGRGYEQYF. The DNA of the CDR3 is TGTGCCAGCAGCTTGTTAGGGGGAAGGGGATACGAGCAGTACTTC.

The rearrangement joins TRBV2 to TRBJ1-2, with D possibly TRBD1 on 6 matching bases. With 5 bases removed from V and 2 bases from J, the gap between germline ends came to 18 bases. Germline CDR1 is SNHLY and CDR2 is FYNNEI. This CDR3 has 16 amino acids. The CDR3 loop is CASSKNRVAPNYGYTF. CDR3 in DNA: TGTGCCAGCAGTAAAAACAGGGTAGCCCCCAACTATGGCTACACCTTC.

This clone showed up just once. The chain has TRBV27 and TRBJ1-3; D is perhaps TRBD1 (6 bases). Germline V CDR1 and CDR2: MNHEY, SMNVEV (reference sequence). Trimming cost V 5 bases and J 0 bases, with 11 bases left between them. The CDR3 length is 15 residues. The CDR3: CASSPRGYSGNTIYF. For the CDR3, the DNA is TGTGCCAGCAGTCCCAGGGGATACTCTGGAAACACCATATATTTT.

In DNA, the CDR3 is TGTGCCAGCAGCGTAGCAGCGGGGGTCCAAGAGACCCAGTACTTC. Amino acid sequence: CASSVAAGVQETQYF. The chain carries TRBV9 and TRBJ2-5; TRBD2 aligns across 8 bases. The germline V gene has CDR1 SGDLS and CDR2 YYNGEE. This CDR3 comprises 15 residues. V dropped 0 bases and J dropped 1; count of bases not matched to a gene: 2.

This chain links TRBV6-6 with TRBJ2-7; D ambiguous. CDR3 length: 14 residues. The germline V and J ends were trimmed by 4 bases and 2 bases, with 12 bases remaining between them. CDR1 MNHNY and CDR2 SVGAGI come from the germline V gene (reference sequence). The CDR3 here is CASSSYDGAYEQYF. The CDR3 DNA is TGTGCCAGCAGTTCTTACGACGGAGCCTACGAGCAGTACTTC.

This rearrangement joins TRBV4-1 to TRBJ1-2, with 9 bases fitting TRBD1. Germline-derived CDR1 and CDR2 are MGHRA and YSYEKL. This CDR3 spans 18 amino acids. Losses at the gene ends were 2 bases for V and 4 bases for J; bases not matched to a gene: 14. DNA for the CDR3: TGCGCCAGCAGCCAAAACAGGGGGCGAACCTTAGCCAGCTATGGCTACACCTTC. Translating gives CASSQNRGRTLASYGYTF.

The chain links TRBV18 to TRBJ1-1, with D perhaps matching TRBD1 (6 bases). This CDR3 comprises 16 residues. Per the germline V gene, CDR1 is KGHSH and CDR2 is LQKENI. The ends were cut back, 1 base at V and 6 bases at J, with 18 bases in the middle. The CDR3 here is CASSPQGEPGGSEAFF. Here the CDR3 DNA reads TGTGCCAGCTCACCACAGGGGGAGCCCGGCGGGTCTGAAGCTTTCTTT.

V and J are TRBV6-1 and TRBJ1-6; 7 bases map to TRBD1. The CDR3 spans 14 residues. Germline V gene sequence: CDR1 MNHNS, CDR2 SASEGT. V shed 7 bases, J shed 3 bases, and the junction held 3 bases outside the gene matches. The CDR3 nucleotides read TGTGCCAGCAAACAGGGGATCTATAATTCACCCCTCCACTTT. Translating it yields CASKQGIYNSPLHF.

In this sample, this clone turned up once. V gene TRBV19 combines with J gene TRBJ2-1; D is unresolved. Germline CDR1 is LNHDA and CDR2 is SQIVND (reference sequence). Trimming left V 3 bases short and J 7 bases short, with 7 bases between. The CDR3 has 12 amino acids. The chain's CDR3 is CASSIVPNEQFF. The CDR3 coding sequence is TGTGCCAGTAGTATCGTCCCGAATGAGCAGTTCTTC.

This clone was seen just once. The chain is built from TRBV7-2 and TRBJ1-1, with D possibly matching TRBD1 (6 bases). The CDR3 runs to 15 residues. From germline, CDR1 is SGHTA and CDR2 FQGNSA. V was shortened by 3 bases and J by 4 bases, with 15 bases between the two germline ends. CDR3 sequence (DNA): TGTGCCAGCAGCTTCGGCCGGGACACTATCACTGAAGCTTTCTTT. The encoded protein is CASSFGRDTITEAFF.

The chain carries TRBV11-1 and TRBJ1-1; weak D call: TRBD1 (6 bases). Trimming cost V 4 bases and J 5 bases, with 14 bases left between them. There are 14 residues in the CDR3. Germline CDR1 SGHAT, CDR2 FQDESV (reference sequence). The CDR3 DNA reads TGTGCCAGCAGCTCATACAGGGACGGGACTGAAGCTTTCTTT. The encoded protein is CASSSYRDGTEAFF.

V gene TRBV27 combines with J gene TRBJ2-2; 11 bases line up with TRBD2. V was clipped by 6 bases and J by 5 bases; unmatched bases: 5. Germline CDR1 MNHEY, CDR2 SMNVEV (reference sequence). The CDR3 is made up of 15 amino acids. CDR3 amino acids: CASRLAGGVTGELFF. In nucleotides, the CDR3 is TGTGCCAGCAGATTAGCGGGGGGGGTTACCGGGGAGCTGTTTTTT.

The gene calls are TRBV2 and TRBJ2-2; TRBD2 matches 7 bases. Germline loops: CDR1 SNHLY, CDR2 FYNNEI. Trimming cost V 7 bases and J 1 base; bases outside gene matches: 3. The length of the CDR3 is 14 residues. In nucleotides, the CDR3 is TGTGCCAGCAATACGGGGGGGAACACCGGGGAGCTGTTTTTT. Protein: CASNTGGNTGELFF.

The V and J genes are TRBV5-1 and TRBJ1-4; D gene ambiguous. The germline V gene encodes CDR1 SGHRS and CDR2 YFSETQ. The CDR3 totals 13 residues. Between the trimmed V and J ends, which lost 0 bases and 6 bases, there was a span of 6 bases. The CDR3 region is CASSLVADEKLFF. As DNA, the CDR3 is TGCGCCAGCAGCTTGGTGGCAGATGAAAAACTGTTTTTT.

This chain joins TRBV7-2 and TRBJ2-4, with D unresolved. CDR3 size: 14 residues. Germline assignment: CDR1 SGHTA and CDR2 FQGNSA. The V and J ends lost 5 bases and 2 bases respectively, with 10 bases between them. CDR3: CASSPHGPKNIQYF. The CDR3 DNA is TGTGCCAGCAGCCCTCATGGGCCCAAAAACATTCAGTACTTC.

The chain has TRBV5-1 and TRBJ2-5; 7 nucleotides agree with TRBD2. The CDR3 covers 15 residues. J lost 1 base, V lost 4 bases, and 7 bases had no gene match. Per germline, CDR1 SGHRS and CDR2 YFSETQ. The CDR3 loop is CASSGGGSGQETQYF. The CDR3 bases are TGCGCCAGCAGCGGGGGGGGTAGCGGCCAAGAGACCCAGTACTTC.

The genes are TRBV29-1 and TRBJ2-2, with TRBD1 matching 8 bases. This CDR3 contains 14 residues. With V trimmed by 3 bases and J by 1 base, 1 base remained unmatched. Germline CDR1 and CDR2: SQVTM and ANQGSEA. CDR3 sequence: CSVDGTGNTGELFF. In DNA form, the CDR3 reads TGCAGCGTTGATGGGACAGGGAACACCGGGGAGCTGTTTTTT.

This chain uses TRBV13 with TRBJ2-2; maybe TRBD2 (7 bases). The V end lost 8 bases, the J end lost 6 bases, and 19 bases lay between the germline ends. The CDR3 is 15 amino acids. CDR1 and CDR2 from the germline V gene are PRHDT and FYEKMQ (reference sequence). For the CDR3, the DNA is TGTGCCAGCGGTTTCGGACTAGGGGGTCCCGGGGAGCTGTTTTTT. It encodes CASGFGLGGPGELFF.

This chain connects TRBV7-8 to TRBJ2-5; 9 bases align to TRBD2. Germline V gene data show CDR1 as SGHVS and CDR2 as FQNEAQ. The CDR3 is 15 residues long. With 8 bases clipped from V and 0 bases from J, the junction kept 7 bases outside the gene matches. The CDR3 DNA follows: TGTGCCAGCGGGCTAGCGGGAACGTACCAAGAGACCCAGTACTTC. Its protein product is CASGLAGTYQETQYF.

The chain carries TRBV10-3 and TRBJ1-2; D unclear. CDR1 and CDR2 (germline): ENHRY, SYGVKD. The CDR3 covers 13 residues. Trimming left V 3 bases short and J 3 bases short, with 8 bases between. The CDR3 loop is CAISEGDYYGYTF. CDR3 DNA sequence: TGTGCCATCAGTGAAGGAGATTACTATGGCTACACCTTC.

This chain connects TRBV2 to TRBJ2-7; 7 nucleotides match TRBD1. V gave up 8 bases and J gave up 0 bases; unmatched junction bases: 13. Germline lookup yields CDR1 SNHLY and CDR2 FYNNEI. The CDR3 consists of 16 residues. The DNA for the CDR3 is TGTGCCAGCGGGGCCCCCCTACAGGGGACCTCCTACGAGCAGTACTTC. Amino acids: CASGAPLQGTSYEQYF. Drawing the rest from reference TRBV2 and TRBJ2-7, the complete variable domain is EPEVTQTPSHQVTQMGQEVILRCVPISNHLYFYWYRQILGQKVEFLVSFYNNEISEKSEIFDDQFSVERPDGSNFTLKIRSTKLEDSAMYFCASGAPLQGTSYEQYFGPGTRLTVT.

The gene calls are TRBV19 and TRBJ1-2; 11 bases fit TRBD1. The J segment lost 5 bases and the V segment lost 9 bases, leaving 11 bases of the junction unmatched. The germline V gene has CDR1 LNHDA and CDR2 SQIVND (reference sequence). The CDR3 has 15 residues. Here the CDR3 DNA reads TGTGCCAGCACGGACAGGGGGCGCGCTGGTTATGGCTACACCTTC. This translates into CASTDRGRAGYGYTF.